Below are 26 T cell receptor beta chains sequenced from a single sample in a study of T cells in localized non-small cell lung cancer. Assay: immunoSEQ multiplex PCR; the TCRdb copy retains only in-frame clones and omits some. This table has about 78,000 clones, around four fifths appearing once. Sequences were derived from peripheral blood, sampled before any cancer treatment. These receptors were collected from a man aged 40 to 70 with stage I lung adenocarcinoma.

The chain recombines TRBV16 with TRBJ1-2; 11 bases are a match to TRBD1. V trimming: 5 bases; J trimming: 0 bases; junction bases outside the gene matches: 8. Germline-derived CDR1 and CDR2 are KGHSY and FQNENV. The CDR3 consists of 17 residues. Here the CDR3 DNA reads TGTGCCAGCAGCGTTGGACAGGGGGCACCCTCTAACTATGGCTACACCTTC. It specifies CASSVGQGAPSNYGYTF.

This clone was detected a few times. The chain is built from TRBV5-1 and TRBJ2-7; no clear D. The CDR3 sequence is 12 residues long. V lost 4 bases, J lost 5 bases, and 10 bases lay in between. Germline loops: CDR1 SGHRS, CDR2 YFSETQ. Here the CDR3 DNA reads TGCGCCAGCAGCCGTGACTGGAACGAGCAGTACTTC. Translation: CASSRDWNEQYF.

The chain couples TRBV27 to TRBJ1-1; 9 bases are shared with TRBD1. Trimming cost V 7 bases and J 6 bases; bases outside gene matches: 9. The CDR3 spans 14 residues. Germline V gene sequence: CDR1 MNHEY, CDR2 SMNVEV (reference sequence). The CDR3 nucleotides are TGTGCCAGCATCCGGGACAGGGACTTCTCTGAAGCTTTCTTT. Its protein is CASIRDRDFSEAFF.

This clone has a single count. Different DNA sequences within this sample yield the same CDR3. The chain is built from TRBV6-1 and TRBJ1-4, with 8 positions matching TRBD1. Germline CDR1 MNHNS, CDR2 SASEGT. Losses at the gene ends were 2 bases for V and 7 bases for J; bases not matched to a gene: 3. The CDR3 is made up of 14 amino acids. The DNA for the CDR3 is TGTGCCAGCAGTGAAACAGGGGGGGTTGAAAAACTGTTTTTT. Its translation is CASSETGGVEKLFF.

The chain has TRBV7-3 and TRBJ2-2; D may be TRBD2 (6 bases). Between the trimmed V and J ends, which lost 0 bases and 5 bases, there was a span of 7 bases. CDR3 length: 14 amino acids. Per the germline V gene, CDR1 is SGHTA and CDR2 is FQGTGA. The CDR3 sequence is CASSLTGGTGELFF. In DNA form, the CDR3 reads TGTGCCAGCAGCTTAACGGGGGGAACCGGGGAGCTGTTTTTT. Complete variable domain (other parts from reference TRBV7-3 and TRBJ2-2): GAGVSQTPSNKVTEKGKYVELRCDPISGHTALYWYRQSLGQGPEFLIYFQGTGAADDSGLPNDRFFAVRPEGSVSTLKIQRTERGDSAVYLCASSLTGGTGELFFGEGSRLTVL.

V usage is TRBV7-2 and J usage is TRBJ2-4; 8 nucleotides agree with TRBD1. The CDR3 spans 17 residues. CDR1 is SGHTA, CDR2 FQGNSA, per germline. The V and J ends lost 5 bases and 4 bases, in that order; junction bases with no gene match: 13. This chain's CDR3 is CASSRSIIGQGKNIQYF. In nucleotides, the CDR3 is TGTGCCAGCAGCCGATCAATTATAGGACAGGGAAAAAACATTCAGTACTTC.

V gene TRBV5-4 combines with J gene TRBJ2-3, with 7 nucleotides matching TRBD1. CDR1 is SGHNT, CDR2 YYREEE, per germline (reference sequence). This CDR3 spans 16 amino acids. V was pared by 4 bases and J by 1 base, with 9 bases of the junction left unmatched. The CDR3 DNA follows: TGTGCCAGCAGCGGGGGACAGACCCATGGCACAGATACGCAGTATTTT. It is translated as CASSGGQTHGTDTQYF.

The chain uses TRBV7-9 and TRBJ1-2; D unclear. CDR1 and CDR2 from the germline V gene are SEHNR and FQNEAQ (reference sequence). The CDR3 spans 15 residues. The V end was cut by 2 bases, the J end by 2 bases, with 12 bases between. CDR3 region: CASSLSVRSNYGYTF. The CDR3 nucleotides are TGTGCCAGCAGCTTATCAGTGAGGTCCAACTATGGCTACACCTTC. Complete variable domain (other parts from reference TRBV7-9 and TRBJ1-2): DTGVSQNPRHKITKRGQNVTFRCDPISEHNRLYWYRQTLGQGPEFLTYFQNEAQLEKSRLLSDRFSAERPKGSFSTLEIQRTEQGDSAMYLCASSLSVRSNYGYTFGSGTRLTVV.

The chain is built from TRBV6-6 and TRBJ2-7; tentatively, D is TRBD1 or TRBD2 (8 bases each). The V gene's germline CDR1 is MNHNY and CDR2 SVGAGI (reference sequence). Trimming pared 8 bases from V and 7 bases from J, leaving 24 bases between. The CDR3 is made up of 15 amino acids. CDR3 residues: CASARRAGGGGEQYF. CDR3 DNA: TGTGCCAGCGCCCGGCGGGCAGGGGGCGGGGGGGAGCAGTACTTC.

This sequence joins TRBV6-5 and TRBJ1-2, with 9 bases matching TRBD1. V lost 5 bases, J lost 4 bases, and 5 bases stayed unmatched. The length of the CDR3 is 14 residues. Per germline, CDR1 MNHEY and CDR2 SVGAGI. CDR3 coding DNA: TGTGCCAGCAGTCCGCTGACAGGGGGCTATGGCTACACCTTC. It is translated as CASSPLTGGYGYTF.

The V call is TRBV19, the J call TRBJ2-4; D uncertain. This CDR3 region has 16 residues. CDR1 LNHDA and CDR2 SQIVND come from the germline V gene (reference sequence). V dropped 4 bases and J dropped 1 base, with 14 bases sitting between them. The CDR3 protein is CASSTLLYGAKNIQYF. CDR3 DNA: TGTGCCAGTAGTACACTCCTTTATGGGGCCAAAAACATTCAGTACTTC.

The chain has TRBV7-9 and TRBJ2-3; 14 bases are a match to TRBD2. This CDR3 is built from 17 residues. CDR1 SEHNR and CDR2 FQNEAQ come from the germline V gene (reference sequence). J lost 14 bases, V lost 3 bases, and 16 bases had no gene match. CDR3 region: CASSFRPVGTSGSPGYF. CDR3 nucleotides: TGTGCCAGCAGCTTTCGACCAGTGGGGACTAGCGGGAGCCCCGGGTATTTT.

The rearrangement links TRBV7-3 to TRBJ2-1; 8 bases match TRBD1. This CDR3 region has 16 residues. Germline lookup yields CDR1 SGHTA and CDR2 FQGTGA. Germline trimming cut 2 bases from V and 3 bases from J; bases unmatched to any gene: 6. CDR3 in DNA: TGTGCCAGCAGCTTACCCGGACAGGGCCACTACAATGAGCAGTTCTTC. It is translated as CASSLPGQGHYNEQFF.

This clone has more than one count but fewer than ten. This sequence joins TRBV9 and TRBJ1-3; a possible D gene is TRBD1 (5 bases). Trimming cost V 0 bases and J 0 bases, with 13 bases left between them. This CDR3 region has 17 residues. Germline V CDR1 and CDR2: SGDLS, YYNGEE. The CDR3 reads CASSVDPGRISGNTIYF. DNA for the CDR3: TGTGCCAGCAGCGTAGACCCAGGGCGAATCTCTGGAAACACCATATATTTT.

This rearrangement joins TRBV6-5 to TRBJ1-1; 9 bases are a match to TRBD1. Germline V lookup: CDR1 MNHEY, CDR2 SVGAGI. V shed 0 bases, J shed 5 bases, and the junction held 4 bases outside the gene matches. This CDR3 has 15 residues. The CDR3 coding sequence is TGTGCCAGCAGTTACTCGAACAGGGGGCATACTGAAGCTTTCTTT. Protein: CASSYSNRGHTEAFF.

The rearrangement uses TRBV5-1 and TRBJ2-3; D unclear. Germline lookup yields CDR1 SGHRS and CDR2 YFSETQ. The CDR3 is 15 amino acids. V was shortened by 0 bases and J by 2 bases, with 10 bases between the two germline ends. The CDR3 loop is CASSLGVQVTDTQYF. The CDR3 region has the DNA TGCGCCAGCAGCTTGGGAGTTCAGGTCACAGATACGCAGTATTTT.

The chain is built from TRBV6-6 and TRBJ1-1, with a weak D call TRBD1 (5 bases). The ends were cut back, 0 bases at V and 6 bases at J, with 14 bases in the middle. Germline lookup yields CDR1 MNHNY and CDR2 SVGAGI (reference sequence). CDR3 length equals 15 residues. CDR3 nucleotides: TGTGCCAGCAGTTACTCGGGACCTTCCCGTTCTGAAGCTTTCTTT. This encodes CASSYSGPSRSEAFF.

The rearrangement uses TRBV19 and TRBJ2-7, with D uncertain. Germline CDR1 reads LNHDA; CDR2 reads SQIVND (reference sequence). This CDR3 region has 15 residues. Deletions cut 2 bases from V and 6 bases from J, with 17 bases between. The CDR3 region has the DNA TGTGCCAGTAGTATACTCGGCGAGCCCACGGGCGAGCAGTACTTC. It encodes CASSILGEPTGEQYF.

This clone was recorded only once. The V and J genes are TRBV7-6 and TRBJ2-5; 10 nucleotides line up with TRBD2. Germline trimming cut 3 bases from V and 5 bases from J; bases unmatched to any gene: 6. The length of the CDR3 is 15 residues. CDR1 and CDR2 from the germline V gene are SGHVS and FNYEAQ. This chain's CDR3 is CASSLIAGGRETQYF. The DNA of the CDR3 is TGTGCCAGCAGCTTGATAGCGGGGGGCCGGGAGACCCAGTACTTC.

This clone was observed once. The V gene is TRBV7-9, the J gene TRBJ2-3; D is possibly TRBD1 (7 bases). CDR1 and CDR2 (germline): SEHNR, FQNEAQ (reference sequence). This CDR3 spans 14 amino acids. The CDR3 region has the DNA TGTGCAGCAGGGGGGAGGAGTAGCACAGATACGCAGTATTTT. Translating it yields CAAGGRSSTDTQYF.

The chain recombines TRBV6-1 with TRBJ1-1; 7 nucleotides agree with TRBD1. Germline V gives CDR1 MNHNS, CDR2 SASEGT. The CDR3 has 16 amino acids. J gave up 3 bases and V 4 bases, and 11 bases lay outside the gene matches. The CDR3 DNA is TGTGCCAGCAGTGGACCCCTCGGCAGGGGGGACACTGAAGCTTTCTTT. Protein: CASSGPLGRGDTEAFF.

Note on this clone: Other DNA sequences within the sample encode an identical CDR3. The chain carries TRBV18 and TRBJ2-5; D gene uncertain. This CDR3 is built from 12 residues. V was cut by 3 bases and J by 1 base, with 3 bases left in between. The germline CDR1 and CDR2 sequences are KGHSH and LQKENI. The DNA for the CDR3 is TGTGCCAGCTCACCCGGCCAAGAGACCCAGTACTTC. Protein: CASSPGQETQYF.

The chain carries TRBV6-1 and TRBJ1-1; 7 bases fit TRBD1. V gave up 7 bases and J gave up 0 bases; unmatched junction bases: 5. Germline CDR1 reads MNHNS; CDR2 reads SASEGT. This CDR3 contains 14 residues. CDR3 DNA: TGTGCCAGCATTGACAGGGAGATGAACACTGAAGCTTTCTTT. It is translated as CASIDREMNTEAFF.

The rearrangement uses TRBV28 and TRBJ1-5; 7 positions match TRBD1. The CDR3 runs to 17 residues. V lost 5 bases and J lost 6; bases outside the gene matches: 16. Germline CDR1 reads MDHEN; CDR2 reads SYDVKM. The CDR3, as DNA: TGTGCCAGCAGTCCGACTCACGACAGGGTGTTGCGTCAGCCCCAGCATTTT. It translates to CASSPTHDRVLRQPQHF.

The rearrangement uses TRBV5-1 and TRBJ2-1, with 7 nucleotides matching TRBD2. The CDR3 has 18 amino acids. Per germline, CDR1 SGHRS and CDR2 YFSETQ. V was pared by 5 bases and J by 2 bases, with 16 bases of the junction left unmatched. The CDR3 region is CASSSGGGGSGAYNEQFF. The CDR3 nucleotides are TGCGCCAGCAGTTCGGGAGGAGGAGGGAGTGGGGCCTACAATGAGCAGTTCTTC.

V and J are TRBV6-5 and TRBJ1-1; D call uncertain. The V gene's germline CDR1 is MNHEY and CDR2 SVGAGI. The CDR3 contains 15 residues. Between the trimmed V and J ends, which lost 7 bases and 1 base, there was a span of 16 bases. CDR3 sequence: CASIPSGLANTEAFF. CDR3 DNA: TGTGCCAGCATTCCAAGTGGGTTGGCGAACACTGAAGCTTTCTTT.